This paragraph covers one T cell receptor beta chain sequence. Its specific antigen is unknown. No much larger clone exists at a distance of one base, and base qualities are not known. Another Seattle source contributed samples from volunteer blood donors who had recovered from COVID-19. Whole blood was collected in K2EDTA tubes by collaborating institutions according to the institutions' own protocols. Collaborator samples were shipped for TCRbeta analysis as frozen whole blood, isolated PBMCs, or DNA extracted from either sample type. This sample is part of a study of blood T cell repertoires in COVID-19 (dated by TCRdb to 2018 to 2020). In terms of the full investigation: The collaborator samples originated in the United States, Italy and Spain and spanned the acute and convalescent phases of COVID-19. The repertoires were released in a freely available public database intended as a resource for research on the immune response to SARS-CoV-2. The material from the prospective study consisted of cDNA or gDNA derived from T cells, B-cell-depleted T cells, or PBMCs. The dataset comprised deeply sampled blood TCRbeta repertoires from subjects exposed to, actively infected with, or recovered from COVID-19. A de-identified subject ID, COVID-19 status, age in years and sex were almost always included in the sample metadata. The samples were drawn from two sources: the first 160 participants of the ongoing ImmuneRACE study, and over 1,000 subjects contributed by 6 global collaborators. Where HLA class I and class II types were available, the types were taken from metadata supplied by the sample provider, not from assay-based typing. What the research found in general, with its limitations: The quantity of clinical and demographic metadata differed by source and by participant and was supplied without curation.

From a lookup of the germline V gene, CDR1 and CDR2 are SQVTM and ANQGSEA. V is reduced by 3 bases and J by 5 bases, leaving a spacing of 10 bases between them. Including cysteine and phenylalanine, the CDR3 has 12 amino acids. Only the CDR3 DNA stays, 36 bases, in frame from base 1. TCRbeta CDR3 regions were amplified from genomic DNA by means of the immunoSEQ Assay, a bias-controlled multiplex PCR. On the study's bioinformatics: Nucleated cell counts per sample were estimated from amplification of reference gene primers within the assay. To quantify the absolute abundance of each unique TCRbeta CDR3 rearrangement, sequence reads were collapsed and filtered. For each sample, productive Simpson clonality was calculated as the square root of Simpson's diversity index across productive rearrangements. Entries here come from immuneACCESS through TCRdb and include only in-frame sequences with V and J called. Some clones fail to appear in such tables; in the studies checked, an unresolved V gene covers under half of the shortfall, and the cause of the remainder is unknown. V, J and clone size were drawn from that table, and D and trimming were deduced from the DNA. This sample has about 190,000 clones in its table, and 70% to 90% of those were observed once. The ten largest clones take up around 5.9% of the sample.

Sequenced sample: peripheral blood. The sequence is built from TRBV29-1 and TRBJ2-5, with a tentative D gene TRBD2 over 5 matching bases. The receptor comes from a woman in her 40s who had recovered from COVID-19. The CDR3 here reads CSVEEDLETQYF. In nucleotide form, the sequence is TGCAGCGTTGAGGAGGATCTCGAGACCCAGTACTTC.